This TCR beta chain was found in a study of T cells after somatic rescue of genetic block. This table comes from immunoSEQ multiplex PCR, and its TCRdb copy is limited to in-frame clones, with some not included. This sample has approximately 100,000 clones, with around 89% found just once. This CDR3 contains 13 residues. Trimming took 2 bases from V and 6 from J, leaving 10 bases between them. Germline CDR1 and CDR2: GTSNPN and SVGIG (reference sequence). The rearrangement uses TRBV30 and TRBJ1-4; D is undetermined. Input material: peripheral blood mononuclear cells (PBMCs). The sequence was obtained from a woman between 18 and 30 years old. DNA of the CDR3: TGTGCCTGGAGTATCCGGGGATATGAAAAACTGTTTTTT. This gives the protein CAWSIRGYEKLFF.